This is a list of T cell receptor beta chains from one sample in a study of blood T cell repertoires in COVID-19. Produced via immunoSEQ multiplex PCR; TCRdb's table is partial and in-frame only. The table shows some 280,000 clones, with 85% occurring only once. Sequenced material: peripheral blood. Every receptor here comes from a woman aged 45-65 years with active or convalescent COVID-19. The CDR3 runs from the conserved cysteine through the conserved F or W. A D gene is named only where the DNA matches it firmly. Size values are once, few and many counts, or a class for expanded clones, and some rows have none.

D gene: TRBD1
V gene: TRBV28
J gene: TRBJ1-1
clone size: NA
CDR3 protein: CATGQGMSPAFF
CDR3 DNA: TGTGCCACCGGACAGGGGATGTCGCCGGCTTTCTTT

D gene: TRBD1
V gene: TRBV3-1/TRBV3-2
J gene: TRBJ1-2
clone size: NA
CDR3 protein: CASSRDRYGYTF
CDR3 DNA: TGTGCCAGCAGCAGGGACAGGTATGGCTACACCTTC

D gene: TRBD1
V gene: TRBV5-1
J gene: TRBJ1-1
clone size: NA
CDR3 protein: CASSIGQAGYTEAFF
CDR3 DNA: TGCGCCAGCAGCATCGGACAGGCGGGGTACACTGAAGCTTTCTTT

D gene: TRBD2
V gene: TRBV9
J gene: TRBJ2-1
clone size: NA
CDR3 protein: CASSVPPGLAGGRYNEQFF
CDR3 DNA: TGTGCCAGCAGCGTCCCGCCGGGACTAGCGGGAGGACGCTACAATGAGCAGTTCTTC

D gene: TRBD2
V gene: TRBV5-1
J gene: TRBJ2-3
clone size: NA
CDR3 protein: CASSPTSGTVSGTDTQYF
CDR3 DNA: TGCGCCAGCAGCCCGACTAGCGGGACCGTGAGTGGCACAGATACGCAGTATTTT

D gene: TRBD2
V gene: TRBV3-1/TRBV3-2
J gene: TRBJ2-7
clone size: NA
CDR3 protein: CASSQFAGTSGRNEQYF
CDR3 DNA: TGTGCCAGCAGCCAATTCGCCGGGACTAGCGGGAGAAATGAGCAGTACTTC

D gene: NA
V gene: TRBV15
J gene: TRBJ1-2
clone size: NA
CDR3 protein: CATSRDRGDYGYTF
CDR3 DNA: TGTGCCACCAGCAGAGACAGGGGAGACTATGGCTACACCTTC

D gene: NA
V gene: TRBV24-1
J gene: TRBJ2-5
clone size: once
CDR3 protein: CATSDSYRVGETQYF
CDR3 DNA: TGTGCCACCAGTGATTCCTACAGGGTAGGAGAGACCCAGTACTTC

D gene: TRBD2
V gene: TRBV6-7
J gene: TRBJ2-5
clone size: NA
CDR3 protein: CASSLPRVIVAGSQETQYF
CDR3 DNA: TGTGCCAGCAGCCTTCCGCGGGTGATAGTAGCGGGCTCTCAAGAGACCCAGTACTTC

D gene: TRBD1
V gene: TRBV19
J gene: TRBJ2-1
clone size: NA
CDR3 protein: CASRLTGGGSYNEQFF
CDR3 DNA: TGTGCCAGTAGGTTAACAGGGGGCGGGTCCTACAATGAGCAGTTCTTC

D gene: TRBD1
V gene: TRBV27
J gene: TRBJ1-5
clone size: NA
CDR3 protein: CASRLQGFNQPQHF
CDR3 DNA: TGTGCCAGCAGGCTACAGGGGTTCAATCAGCCCCAGCATTTT

D gene: TRBD2
V gene: TRBV5-1
J gene: TRBJ2-1
clone size: NA
CDR3 protein: CASSLVAGGPYNEQFF
CDR3 DNA: TGCGCCAGCAGCTTGGTGGCGGGAGGGCCGTACAATGAGCAGTTCTTC

D gene: TRBD1
V gene: TRBV28
J gene: TRBJ2-1
clone size: NA
CDR3 protein: CASRATGSSYNEQFF
CDR3 DNA: TGTGCCAGCAGGGCGACAGGGAGCTCCTACAATGAGCAGTTCTTC

D gene: TRBD2
V gene: TRBV5-1
J gene: TRBJ2-7
clone size: few
CDR3 protein: CASRLAGGPGEQYF
CDR3 DNA: TGCGCCAGCAGGTTAGCGGGAGGTCCTGGTGAGCAGTACTTC

D gene: TRBD1
V gene: TRBV27
J gene: TRBJ2-3
clone size: NA
CDR3 protein: CATGPDRAVDTQYF
CDR3 DNA: TGTGCCACCGGCCCGGACAGGGCAGTAGATACGCAGTATTTT

D gene: TRBD1
V gene: TRBV5-6
J gene: TRBJ1-1
clone size: NA
CDR3 protein: CASSLGTGRLGAEAFF
CDR3 DNA: TGTGCCAGCAGCTTGGGGACAGGGCGATTGGGGGCTGAAGCTTTCTTT

D gene: NA
V gene: TRBV28
J gene: TRBJ1-6
clone size: NA
CDR3 protein: CASRQVRNSPLHF
CDR3 DNA: TGTGCCAGCCGTCAGGTCCGTAATTCACCCCTCCACTTT

D gene: TRBD1
V gene: TRBV7-2
J gene: TRBJ1-2
clone size: NA
CDR3 protein: CASSQVTGGLGYTF
CDR3 DNA: TGTGCCAGCAGCCAAGTGACAGGGGGCCTTGGCTACACCTTC

D gene: TRBD1
V gene: TRBV30
J gene: TRBJ1-5
clone size: NA
CDR3 protein: CAEKTGNQPQHF
CDR3 DNA: TGTGCCGAGAAGACAGGGAATCAGCCCCAGCATTTT

D gene: TRBD1
V gene: TRBV6-2/TRBV6-3
J gene: TRBJ2-3
clone size: NA
CDR3 protein: CASSSGQFGTQYF
CDR3 DNA: TGTGCCAGCAGTTCGGGACAGTTTGGCACGCAGTATTTT

D gene: TRBD1
V gene: TRBV20-1
J gene: TRBJ2-5
clone size: NA
CDR3 protein: CSASKGAGWMETQYF
CDR3 DNA: TGCAGTGCTAGTAAGGGGGCAGGTTGGATGGAGACCCAGTACTTC

D gene: TRBD1
V gene: TRBV28
J gene: TRBJ1-6
clone size: NA
CDR3 protein: CASSGTGQGLINSPLHF
CDR3 DNA: TGTGCCAGCAGTGGTACGGGACAGGGGTTGATTAATTCACCCCTCCACTTT

D gene: NA
V gene: TRBV20-1
J gene: TRBJ2-3
clone size: NA
CDR3 protein: CSARWEVTQYF
CDR3 DNA: TGCAGTGCCAGGTGGGAGGTTACGCAGTATTTT

D gene: NA
V gene: TRBV28
J gene: TRBJ1-5
clone size: once
CDR3 protein: CAIKQGNQPQHF
CDR3 DNA: TGTGCCATCAAACAGGGTAATCAGCCCCAGCATTTT

D gene: NA
V gene: TRBV7-2
J gene: TRBJ2-5
clone size: NA
CDR3 protein: CASSDDRQYQETQYF
CDR3 DNA: TGTGCCAGCAGCGACGACAGGCAGTACCAAGAGACCCAGTACTTC

D gene: TRBD1
V gene: TRBV2
J gene: TRBJ1-2
clone size: NA
CDR3 protein: CASSEPGGGYGYTF
CDR3 DNA: TGTGCCAGCAGTGAACCAGGGGGAGGCTATGGCTACACCTTC

D gene: TRBD1
V gene: TRBV2
J gene: TRBJ1-1
clone size: once
CDR3 protein: CASSRDRESEAFF
CDR3 DNA: TGTGCCAGCAGCCGGGACAGGGAGTCTGAAGCTTTCTTT

D gene: NA
V gene: TRBV19
J gene: TRBJ1-5
clone size: NA
CDR3 protein: CASSGAGNQPQHF
CDR3 DNA: TGTGCCAGTAGTGGAGCGGGCAATCAGCCCCAGCATTTT

D gene: NA
V gene: TRBV29-1
J gene: TRBJ2-7
clone size: NA
CDR3 protein: CSVEDGPLQYF
CDR3 DNA: TGCAGCGTTGAAGATGGGCCCTTGCAGTACTTC

D gene: NA
V gene: TRBV19
J gene: TRBJ2-7
clone size: few
CDR3 protein: CASSMQASSYEQYF
CDR3 DNA: TGTGCCAGTAGTATGCAGGCCAGCTCCTACGAGCAGTACTTC